A selection of T cell receptor beta chains follows, all from one sample in a study of response to subunit inactivated influenza vaccine. TCRdb ran MiXCR on the RT-PCR reads and lists one entry per CDR3 protein. Of hundreds of thousands of distinct CDR3 sequences in the sample, 25% are singletons; the top ten hold over 1.5%. The specimen was CD4+ T cells sorted from PBMCs, collected roughly 5 days after vaccination. These receptors all come from a man in his forties or fifties who received an inactivated influenza vaccine. CDR3s include the opening cysteine and the closing phenylalanine or tryptophan. The D gene is left open where the match is weak. Only some rows state a clone size, as once, few, many or a class for expanded clones.

J gene | CDR3 length | clone size | D gene | V gene | CDR3 protein | CDR3 DNA
TRBJ2-2 | 13 | - | - | TRBV14 | CASSQGLTGELFF | TGTGCCAGCAGCCAAGGTCTCACCGGGGAGCTGTTTTTT
TRBJ2-5 | 14 | - | - | TRBV10-3 | CAISENGVRETQYF | TGTGCCATCAGTGAGAATGGCGTGAGAGAGACCCAGTACTTC
TRBJ2-1 | 15 | - | TRBD1 | TRBV18 | CASSPRDRVYNEQFF | TGTGCCAGCTCACCCCGGGACAGGGTTTACAATGAGCAGTTCTTC
TRBJ1-6 | 14 | - | TRBD1 | TRBV12-3/TRBV12-4 | CASSPGGYNSPLHF | TGTGCCAGCAGCCCAGGGGGGTATAATTCACCCCTCCACTTT
TRBJ2-1 | 15 | few | - | TRBV10-2 | CASSLYVVSYNEQFF | TGCGCCAGCAGTTTGTACGTGGTCTCCTACAATGAGCAGTTCTTC
TRBJ1-1 | 12 | many | - | TRBV20-1 | CSALGPNTEAFF | TGCAGTGCGCTCGGACCCAACACTGAAGCTTTCTTT
TRBJ2-3 | 16 | - | - | TRBV19 | CASSITTGPSTDTQYF | TGTGCCAGTAGTATAACCACAGGGCCCAGCACAGATACGCAGTATTTT
TRBJ2-7 | 17 | - | - | TRBV11-2 | CASRPLRMGLSPYEQYF | TGTGCCAGCAGACCACTCCGGATGGGGCTCTCTCCTTACGAGCAGTACTTC
TRBJ2-1 | 17 | few | TRBD2 | TRBV20-1 | CSAEPTSGRAMKHEQFF | TGCAGTGCTGAACCGACTAGCGGGAGGGCCATGAAACATGAGCAGTTCTTC
TRBJ2-3 | 15 | few | - | TRBV10-3 | CAISESGVSTDTQYF | TGTGCCATCAGTGAGTCGGGGGTTAGCACAGATACGCAGTATTTT
TRBJ2-1 | 12 | - | TRBD1 | TRBV20-1 | CSAWDRGIEQFF | TGCAGTGCTTGGGACAGGGGGATTGAGCAGTTCTTC
TRBJ2-2 | 20 | few | TRBD2 | TRBV11-2 | CASSFGGGTWTSGNTGELFF | TGTGCCAGCAGCTTTGGGGGGGGAACCTGGACTAGCGGGAACACCGGGGAGCTGTTTTTT
TRBJ2-1 | 13 | - | - | TRBV18 | CASSDSSYNEQFF | TGTGCCAGCTCCGACTCGTCCTACAATGAGCAGTTCTTC
TRBJ2-4 | 15 | few | - | TRBV10-2 | CASSDIALAKNIQYF | TGCGCCAGCAGTGATATAGCGCTAGCCAAAAACATTCAGTACTTC
TRBJ2-7 | 15 | - | - | TRBV5-1 | CASSGNLGEIYEQYF | TGCGCCAGCAGCGGTAATCTAGGGGAGATCTACGAGCAGTACTTC